The subject of this entry is one TCR beta chain. Its antigen is unidentified. This record belongs to a study of human T cells and chemical hapten exposure. Individual cDNA molecules received unique molecular identifiers in the library. TCRdb ran MiXCR on the RACE reads and lists one entry per CDR3 protein. The sample consists of fewer than 100,000 distinct CDR3 sequences, roughly a tenth of them appearing once. Overall study results and limits: After DPC sensitization, TCRs above 1 in 1000 frequency showed no change. Having alopecia, donors may respond immunologically unlike healthy people.

Time point in this sample: patch test 2, 6 weeks after DPC sensitization. Treatment defined: therapeutic diphenylcyclopropenone sensitization with weekly scalp DPC. It was unfractionated whole blood from which total RNA was extracted. Germline loops: CDR1 MGHDK, CDR2 SYGVNS. The CDR3 has 13 amino acids. Trimming took 7 bases from V and 5 from J, leaving 14 bases between them. This sequence was found in a woman aged 40 to 49 with alopecia areata. Some clones in this sample may be carry-over from other donors' samples. This sample comprised whole blood, obtained in connection with sensitization to the hapten diphenylcyclopropenone (DPC). The J gene is TRBJ1-1, the V gene TRBV25-1, with a tentative D call TRBD1 (5 bases). The CDR3 region has the DNA TGTGCCAGCATCCCCGGGGGGAAAACTGAAGCTTTCTTT. This translates into CASIPGGKTEAFF.